This is a list of T cell receptor beta chains from one sample in a study of cytomegalovirus exposure and HLA in healthy donors. The repertoire was sequenced with immunoSEQ multiplex PCR; TCRdb's copy has only in-frame clones and lacks some. The profile shows 150,000 to 250,000 clones, about 80% of them singletons. The sequencing sample was made of PBMCs. Receptors were obtained from a man under 40 in good health and CMV-seronegative. The CDR3 runs from the conserved cysteine through the conserved F or W. The D gene is left open where the match is weak. Part of the rows lack a size; the others show once, few, many or a class for expanded clones.

cdr3_nt cdr3_aa v_call d_call j_call clone_size
TGCAGCGTTGAGAAAAGACTAGCAGGGGACAATGAGCAGTTCTTC CSVEKRLAGDNEQFF TRBV29-1 . TRBJ2-1 few
TGTGCCAGCAGGCTCGGGACAGGCTATTCCGCGAACACCGGGGAGCTGTTTTTT CASRLGTGYSANTGELFF TRBV11-2 TRBD1 TRBJ2-2 .
TGTGCCAGCAGCCCGAGACTAGCGGAGACCTACAATGAGCAGTTCTTC CASSPRLAETYNEQFF TRBV7-9 TRBD2 TRBJ2-1 .
TGTGCCAGCAGCCGGGACACCTTGGCAACTAATGAAAAACTGTTTTTT CASSRDTLATNEKLFF TRBV7-9 . TRBJ1-4 .
TGTGCCAGCAGCGCTTACTCAGGTATGAACACTGAAGCTTTCTTT CASSAYSGMNTEAFF TRBV9 . TRBJ1-1 .
TGTGCCAGCACCCCCCCCGGCAGGGGCCGGTACGAGCAGTACTTC CASTPPGRGRYEQYF TRBV28 . TRBJ2-7 .
TGTGCCAGCAGCATCAAGACAGGGTTAGAAATTGGCTACACCTTC CASSIKTGLEIGYTF TRBV7-9 TRBD1 TRBJ1-2 .
TGTGCCATCAGTGAGCCGGGGCTGGGGGAGGGCCGGAGAAATGAGCAGTTCTTC CAISEPGLGEGRRNEQFF TRBV10-3 TRBD2 TRBJ2-1 once
TGTGCCAGTAGTACTAGCGGGAGCGTGGCAGATACGCAGTATTTT CASSTSGSVADTQYF TRBV19 TRBD2 TRBJ2-3 once
TGCGCCAGCAGCCAAGGCCCCAACTTCGACAATGAGCAGTTCTTC CASSQGPNFDNEQFF TRBV4-1 . TRBJ2-1 .
TGCGCCAGCAGCTCCGGACTAGGTGGCGGCGAGCAGTACTTC CASSSGLGGGEQYF TRBV5-1 TRBD2 TRBJ2-7 .
TGCAGCGTTGGACAGGGGGCCGCCTACGAGCAGTACTTC CSVGQGAAYEQYF TRBV29-1 TRBD1 TRBJ2-7 .
TGTGCCAGCAGCGCAAAAGGACTAGCGGGTCAAGAGACCCAGTACTTC CASSAKGLAGQETQYF TRBV9 TRBD2 TRBJ2-5 .
TGTGCCAGCAGTTCCCCGGGACTAGCGGGAAACTACGAGCAGTACTTC CASSSPGLAGNYEQYF TRBV28 TRBD2 TRBJ2-7 .
TGTGCCAGCAGCCAAATGATTAGGGGGGAAGCTTTCTTT CASSQMIRGEAFF TRBV14 . TRBJ1-1 .
TGTGCCAGCAGTTTAAGACAGGGCGGGACCCAGTACTTC CASSLRQGGTQYF TRBV27 TRBD1 TRBJ2-5 .
TGTGCCAGCAGTGAAGCATCAGGATCTGAAGCTTTCTTT CASSEASGSEAFF TRBV6-1 . TRBJ1-1 few
TGCAGCGTCCCCGGAGGTAGACAGGGGGACTCGGAGACCCAGTACTTC CSVPGGRQGDSETQYF TRBV29-1 TRBD1 TRBJ2-5 .
TGTGCCACCGCCCAGGGTTTAAGCAATCAGCCCCAGCATTTT CATAQGLSNQPQHF TRBV15 . TRBJ1-5 .
TGTGCCAGCAGTCAGATCGGACAGGGCACAGATACGCAGTATTTT CASSQIGQGTDTQYF TRBV9 TRBD1 TRBJ2-3 .
TGTGCCAGCAGCTTGGACGGGTTGGGCAATCAGCCCCAGCATTTT CASSLDGLGNQPQHF TRBV5-6 . TRBJ1-5 .
TGTGCCAGCAGTTCAGGGGGTCGGCAGGGAGGTTCCTACGAGCAGTACTTC CASSSGGRQGGSYEQYF TRBV7-8 . TRBJ2-7 .
TGTGCCAGCAGCCCGTTTGGGGGGAGCACAGATACGCAGTATTTT CASSPFGGSTDTQYF TRBV7-7 . TRBJ2-3 .
TGTGCCAGCAGTCTCACAGGGGGCCTGCAGCCCCAGCATTTT CASSLTGGLQPQHF TRBV28 TRBD1 TRBJ1-5 few
TGTGCCAGCAGTCCGCTTACAGGGATGGGTAACTATGGCTACACCTTC CASSPLTGMGNYGYTF TRBV27 . TRBJ1-2 .
TGCGCCAGCAGCCAAGTCCGTTCTAACTATGGCTACACCTTC CASSQVRSNYGYTF TRBV4-1 . TRBJ1-2 .
TGTGCCAGCAGCGCAGGACTAGGGGACAATGAGCAGTTCTTC CASSAGLGDNEQFF TRBV7-2 TRBD2 TRBJ2-1 .
TGCGCCAGCAGCTTGGTATCTAGCGGGAGGACAGATACGCAGTATTTT CASSLVSSGRTDTQYF TRBV5-1 TRBD2 TRBJ2-3 .
TGCGCCAGCAGCTTGGACGGGACAGGGTCTGGAAACACCATATATTTT CASSLDGTGSGNTIYF TRBV5-1 TRBD1 TRBJ1-3 .
TGCGCCAGCAGTGGAGGACTAGCGGGTTACGAGCAGTACTTC CASSGGLAGYEQYF TRBV10-1 TRBD2 TRBJ2-7 .
TGTGCCAGCAGTCCCCAGGGGGGAATCGACGAGCAGTACTTC CASSPQGGIDEQYF TRBV9 . TRBJ2-7 .
TGTGCCAGCAGCCGACAGGACAAAGCGGGAATTTTAGCCCTCCACTTT CASSRQDKAGILALHF TRBV5-6 . TRBJ1-6 .
TGTGCCAGCAGCTTAACTAGCGGGTCACAAGAGACCCAGTACTTC CASSLTSGSQETQYF TRBV11-2 TRBD2 TRBJ2-5 .
TGTGCCAGCAGTACTAACCCAGATACGCAGTATTTT CASSTNPDTQYF TRBV27 . TRBJ2-3 .
TGTGCCAGCAGTTTATCCCGGGACAGGGCTGGTATAATGGCTGAAGCTTTCTTT CASSLSRDRAGIMAEAFF TRBV27 TRBD1 TRBJ1-1 .
TGTGCCAGCAGTTACGCCAGGCAAAACATTCAGTACTTC CASSYARQNIQYF TRBV6-5 . TRBJ2-4 .
TGTGCCAGCAGTTTAAAAATCCCGGGACACGGAAATGAAAAACTGTTTTTT CASSLKIPGHGNEKLFF TRBV28 . TRBJ1-4 .
TGTGCCAGCAGCCAAGATCAGGGCTACTACACTGAAGCTTTCTTT CASSQDQGYYTEAFF TRBV4-2 . TRBJ1-1 few
TGTGCCAGCAGCTTAAACCAGGGGGCGCCAGCTTTCTTT CASSLNQGAPAFF TRBV7-3 TRBD1 TRBJ1-1 .
TGTGCCAGCAGTGCCGGGACAGCACGGGGAAGCTACACCTTC CASSAGTARGSYTF TRBV2 TRBD1 TRBJ1-2 .
TGTGCCAGCAGCGCCTACCCTAGCGGAAGATTCACAGATACGCAGTATTTT CASSAYPSGRFTDTQYF TRBV9 TRBD2 TRBJ2-3 .
TGTGCCAGCAGCTTAGGCTCCGGACTAGCGGGAGCCGATACGCAGTATTTT CASSLGSGLAGADTQYF TRBV11-3 TRBD2 TRBJ2-3 .
TGCGCCAGCAGCTTGCGAGGCGGGATTACCTACGAGCAGTACTTC CASSLRGGITYEQYF TRBV5-1 . TRBJ2-7 .
TGTGCCAGCAGTGGTCTAGCGGGAGGGGCTTATGAGCAGTTCTTC CASSGLAGGAYEQFF TRBV2 TRBD2 TRBJ2-1 .
TGTGCCAGCAGCCACCTAGCGGGAGGGATTGAGACCCAGTACTTC CASSHLAGGIETQYF TRBV11-2 TRBD2 TRBJ2-5 .
TGTGCCAGCAGCTTTCAGGGAACCTACGAGCAGTACTTC CASSFQGTYEQYF TRBV5-6 . TRBJ2-7 .
TGTGCCAGCAGTCCAAACCCGGGACAGATCACAGATACGCAGTATTTT CASSPNPGQITDTQYF TRBV28 TRBD1 TRBJ2-3 .
TGTGCCAGCAGCTTAGCCCCCCAGGGTCGGTCACCCCTCCACTTT CASSLAPQGRSPLHF TRBV7-9 . TRBJ1-6 .